This TCR beta chain was identified during a study of radiotherapy plus CTLA-4 blockade in lung cancer. Across the study: Among patients, under 20% showed objective responses, and roughly 30% had disease control.

The data were produced by immunoSEQ multiplex PCR, yet TCRdb's version contains in-frame clones alone and is incomplete. Here the sample spans fewer than 90,000 clones, roughly four fifths being singletons. Trimming cost V 8 bases and J 3 bases; bases outside gene matches: 2. CDR1 MNHEY and CDR2 SMNVEV come from the germline V gene (reference sequence). This CDR3 spans 14 amino acids. The chain recombines TRBV27 with TRBJ2-1, with 12 bases matching TRBD2. Material: peripheral blood, obtained from a patient treated with radiotherapy plus ipilimumab. The clonotype was recovered from a human donor with non-small cell lung cancer who had stable disease on radiotherapy plus ipilimumab. The CDR3 sequence is CASGLAGIYNEQFF. The CDR3 DNA reads as TGTGCCAGCGGACTAGCGGGGATCTACAATGAGCAGTTCTTC.